The 30 T cell receptor beta chains given below trace back to one sample, sequenced in a study of blood T cells in healthy people across ages. A sample-barcoded 5' primer and a J-beta primer mix were used in a second PCR of about 7 to 11 cycles. In TCRdb, the 5' RACE reads were re-called with MiXCR into one record per CDR3 protein. Here the sample spans 650,000 to 700,000 distinct CDR3 sequences, roughly 30% being singletons. The sequenced sample was blood. Receptors originate from a woman of 80 years or more in good health.

Worth noting for this clonotype: A single base separates this from a much larger clone, so it may be a read error. This sequence joins TRBV12-3 or TRBV12-4 and TRBJ2-3; 8 bases align to TRBD2. This CDR3 contains 16 residues. CDR3 DNA sequence: TGTGCCAGCAGTTTCCGGGGGGGAACTAGCACAGATGCGCAGTATTTT. It translates to CASSFRGGTSTDAQYF.

This clonotype was seen at least ten times. The chain couples TRBV27 to TRBJ1-2; D is unresolved. Trimming removed 4 bases at V and 7 bases at J, with 7 bases between. Germline CDR1 MNHEY, CDR2 SMNVEV (reference sequence). The CDR3 consists of 11 residues. The CDR3 loop is CASSSTGGYTF. CDR3 DNA: TGTGCCAGCAGTTCGACTGGTGGCTACACCTTC.

The V and J genes are TRBV3-1 and TRBJ1-1, with D perhaps matching TRBD1 (5 bases). The CDR3 loop spans 14 amino acids. V was shortened by 4 bases and J by 6 bases, with 15 bases between the two germline ends. Germline V lookup: CDR1 LGHDT, CDR2 YNNKEL (reference sequence). The CDR3 here is CASSLRGPGAEAFF. DNA of the CDR3: TGTGCCAGCAGCCTAAGGGGCCCGGGAGCTGAAGCTTTCTTT. Together with reference TRBV3-1 and TRBJ1-1, the CDR3 gives the full variable domain: DTAVSQTPKYLVTQMGNDKSIKCEQNLGHDTMYWYKQDSKKFLKIMFSYNNKELIINETVPNRFSPKSPDKAHLNLHINSLELGDSAVYFCASSLRGPGAEAFFGQGTRLTVV.

This clonotype was observed many times. The V gene is TRBV6-4, the J gene TRBJ2-6; D is uncertain. Germline V gene lookup returns CDR1 MRHNA and CDR2 SNTAGT. CDR3 size: 14 residues. V shed 4 bases and J shed 3 bases, with 7 bases lying between them. CDR3 sequence: CASSVFHGANVLTF. The DNA for the CDR3 is TGTGCCAGCAGTGTCTTTCATGGGGCCAACGTCCTGACTTTC.

This clonotype was detected many times. The DNA of the CDR3 is TGCAGCGTATACACAGATACGCAGTATTTT. Protein sequence: CSVYTDTQYF. The chain joins TRBV29-1 to TRBJ2-3; D is unclear. This CDR3 region has 10 residues. Germline V lookup: CDR1 SQVTM, CDR2 ANQGSEA. Deletions cut 6 bases from V and 2 bases from J, with 3 bases between.

This clonotype was picked up many times. The chain joins TRBV12-3 or TRBV12-4 to TRBJ2-1; possible D gene TRBD2, 5 bases. The V end lost 3 bases, the J end lost 2 bases, and 11 bases lay between the germline ends. There are 15 residues in the CDR3. The CDR3 DNA reads TGTGCCAGCAGTTTCTGGGCGGGCCCCTACAATGAGCAGTTCTTC. As protein: CASSFWAGPYNEQFF.

Worth noting for this clonotype: This may be a read error, as it is one base from a much larger clone. The chain recombines TRBV27 with TRBJ1-2; TRBD1 aligns across 12 bases. The CDR3 loop spans 15 amino acids. From germline, CDR1 is MNHEY and CDR2 SMNVEV (reference sequence). Trimming cost V 7 bases and J 8 bases; bases outside gene matches: 11. CDR3 amino acids: CASNTPGQGARGYTF. DNA for the CDR3: TGTGCCAGCAACACACCGGGACAGGGGGCTCGGGGCTACACCTTC.

V usage is TRBV5-1 and J usage is TRBJ1-3; possible D gene TRBD1, 5 bases. V lost 2 bases, J lost 0 bases, and 9 bases lay in between. CDR1 and CDR2 from the germline V gene are SGHRS and YFSETQ. The CDR3 has 15 residues. The CDR3 sequence: CASSFTGYSGNTIYF. The CDR3 nucleotides read TGCGCCAGCAGCTTTACAGGTTACTCTGGAAACACCATATATTTT.

V is TRBV7-2 and J is TRBJ2-5; maybe TRBD2 (6 bases). V lost 2 bases to trimming and J lost 0 bases, with 19 bases between them. The CDR3 length is 18 residues. Germline CDR1 and CDR2: SGHTA and FQGNSA. This CDR3 is CASSLKAEGPLHQETQYF. The CDR3, as DNA: TGTGCCAGCAGCTTAAAGGCGGAGGGGCCTCTTCACCAAGAGACCCAGTACTTC. Variable domain in full (rest from reference TRBV7-2 and TRBJ2-5): GAGVSQSPSNKVTEKGKDVELRCDPISGHTALYWYRQSLGQGLEFLIYFQGNSAPDKSGLPSDRFSAERTGGSVSTLTIQRTQQEDSAVYLCASSLKAEGPLHQETQYFGPGTRLLVL.

This clonotype has at least ten counts. This chain connects TRBV3-1 to TRBJ2-7; 10 nucleotides agree with TRBD1. From germline, CDR1 is LGHDT and CDR2 YNNKEL (reference sequence). The CDR3 loop spans 14 amino acids. Germline trimming cut 4 bases from V and 5 bases from J; bases unmatched to any gene: 5. The CDR3 coding sequence is TGTGCCAGCAGCCTCGCCGGGACAGGGGACGAGCAGTACTTC. This sequence encodes CASSLAGTGDEQYF.

Written as DNA, the CDR3 is TGTGCCACCAGCAGAGATCCAGGGGTAAGCGAGCAGTACTTC. This encodes CATSRDPGVSEQYF. The chain links TRBV15 to TRBJ2-7; D is perhaps TRBD1 (6 bases). Germline CDR1 and CDR2: LNHNV and YYDKDF (reference sequence). Trimming stripped 0 bases from V and 6 bases from J, with 12 bases between. The CDR3 extends over 14 amino acids.

This clonotype was recorded many times. This sequence joins TRBV25-1 and TRBJ2-3; maybe TRBD1 (5 bases). From germline, CDR1 is MGHDK and CDR2 SYGVNS. V was trimmed by 5 bases and J by 3 bases, leaving 15 bases between them. This CDR3 has 15 residues. Here the CDR3 DNA reads TGTGCCAGCAGTAGTAAGGGGCTATCAACAGATACGCAGTATTTT. Protein: CASSSKGLSTDTQYF.

The chain recombines TRBV9 with TRBJ2-1, with 9 bases fitting TRBD1. The CDR3 contains 16 residues. V was clipped by 2 bases and J by 1 base; unmatched bases: 4. Germline V gene sequence: CDR1 SGDLS, CDR2 YYNGEE. CDR3 nucleotide sequence: TGTGCCAGCAGCGTTGGACAGGGGACTTCCTACAATGAGCAGTTCTTC. Translated: CASSVGQGTSYNEQFF.

In this sample, this clonotype turned up once. V and J are TRBV20-1 and TRBJ1-2, with 11 bases aligning to TRBD1. In germline, CDR1 is DFQATT, CDR2 SNEGSKA (reference sequence). V trimming: 4 bases; J trimming: 4 bases; junction bases outside the gene matches: 5. The CDR3 has 14 amino acids. CDR3 residues: CSATRTGGLYGYTF. The DNA for the CDR3 is TGCAGTGCTACTAGGACAGGGGGCCTCTATGGCTACACCTTC.

This clonotype was observed many times. The chain links TRBV12-3 or TRBV12-4 to TRBJ2-7, with 8 bases lining up with TRBD2. This CDR3 has 13 amino acids. V shed 5 bases, J shed 2 bases, and the junction held 2 bases outside the gene matches. The CDR3 DNA sequence: TGTGCCAGCAGTCGGGGGGGGCCCTACGAGCAGTACTTC. Its translation: CASSRGGPYEQYF.

There are many counts of this clonotype. This chain joins TRBV29-1 and TRBJ1-2; tentative D call: TRBD1 (5 bases). Germline lookup yields CDR1 SQVTM and CDR2 ANQGSEA. The CDR3 consists of 13 residues. Between the trimmed V and J ends, which lost 5 bases and 2 bases, there was a span of 12 bases. CDR3: CSVWDPRNYGYTF. The CDR3 DNA is TGCAGCGTTTGGGACCCTCGGAACTATGGCTACACCTTC.

This clonotype came up a few times. The rearrangement uses TRBV28 and TRBJ1-2; TRBD1 agrees at 7 bases. With V trimmed by 4 bases and J by 8 bases, 13 bases remained unmatched. This CDR3 is built from 15 residues. Germline V gene lookup returns CDR1 MDHEN and CDR2 SYDVKM. CDR3 amino acids: CASSSPLIGGGGYTF. CDR3 nucleotides: TGTGCCAGCAGTTCCCCTCTGATAGGGGGCGGGGGCTACACCTTC.

This clonotype was counted ten times or more. The gene calls are TRBV7-9 and TRBJ1-1; D uncertain. The germline gives CDR1 SEHNR, CDR2 FQNEAQ (reference sequence). The V and J ends lost 1 base and 4 bases respectively, with 4 bases between them. The CDR3 loop spans 12 amino acids. As DNA, the CDR3 is TGTGCCAGCAGCTTAGTCCTCACTGAAGCTTTCTTT. Translating it yields CASSLVLTEAFF.

Of note for this clonotype: One base away lies a much larger clone, so this may be a sequencing read error. The chain joins TRBV7-3 to TRBJ2-1, with 9 positions matching TRBD2. The J call may be faulty, since TRBJ2-7 better matches the DNA end. The germline CDR1 and CDR2 sequences are SGHTA and FQGTGA. The CDR3 runs to 16 residues. CDR3 protein: CASSPSGALLYNEQYF. CDR3 DNA sequence: TGTGCCAGCAGCCCTAGCGGGGCTCTATTATACAATGAGCAGTACTTC.

This chain uses TRBV20-1 with TRBJ1-4, with D perhaps matching TRBD1 (5 bases). This CDR3 has 12 residues. CDR1 and CDR2 from the germline V gene are DFQATT and SNEGSKA (reference sequence). The V end was cut by 6 bases, the J end by 5 bases, with 10 bases between. CDR3 bases: TGCAGTGCCCAGCCAGGGAATGAAAAACTGTTTTTT. It specifies CSAQPGNEKLFF.

This clonotype was detected a few times. The chain is built from TRBV5-1 and TRBJ1-5; 11 bases map to TRBD1. The V segment lost 0 bases and the J segment 7 bases; nucleotides outside the gene matches: 12. Per the germline V gene, CDR1 is SGHRS and CDR2 is YFSETQ. CDR3 length: 18 residues. Here the CDR3 DNA reads TGCGCCAGCAGCTTGGAGGGACAGGGGGAACGCCGAGACCAGCCCCAGCATTTT. Encoded protein: CASSLEGQGERRDQPQHF. Looking up the rest from reference TRBV5-1 and TRBJ1-5 gives the full variable domain: KAGVTQTPRYLIKTRGQQVTLSCSPISGHRSVSWYQQTPGQGLQFLFEYFSETQRNKGNFPGRFSGRQFSNSRSEMNVSTLELGDSALYLCASSLEGQGERRDQPQHFGDGTRLSIL.

A word on this clonotype: Being one base from a much bigger clone, this may be a read error. The chain joins TRBV27 to TRBJ1-5; tentatively, D is TRBD1 (5 bases). The CDR3 is 16 residues long. Between the trimmed V and J ends, which lost 8 bases and 2 bases, there was a span of 19 bases. The germline V gene has CDR1 MNHEY and CDR2 SMNVEV (reference sequence). The CDR3 loop reads CASGPLLDSGNQPQHF. CDR3 DNA: TGTGCCAGCGGTCCCCTGTTAGACAGTGGCAATCAGCCCCAGCATTTT.

The chain couples TRBV12-3 or TRBV12-4 to TRBJ1-2; D gene unclear. The CDR3 loop spans 15 amino acids. V lost 3 bases and J 2 bases, leaving 13 bases between the germline ends. DNA for the CDR3: TGTGCCAGCAGTTTGGCAAGCGCTGAGAACTATGGCTACACCTTC. Its protein product is CASSLASAENYGYTF.

V gene TRBV28 combines with J gene TRBJ2-7; D is uncertain. The CDR3 is 14 amino acids. The V gene lost 3 bases and the J gene lost 10 bases, with 19 bases spanning the gap. CDR1 is MDHEN, CDR2 SYDVKM, per germline. As DNA, the CDR3 is TGTGCCAGCAGTTTCGACTTCGGCAATCAGCCCCAGTACTTC. Residues: CASSFDFGNQPQYF.

In this sample, this clonotype turned up many times. The chain uses TRBV25-1 and TRBJ2-7, with D possibly being TRBD2 (7 bases). The germline gives CDR1 MGHDK, CDR2 SYGVNS. This CDR3 has 13 residues. V was pared by 5 bases and J by 4 bases, with 12 bases between. The CDR3 DNA follows: TGTGCCAGCAGTTGGAGGGGGGGTTACGAGCAGTACTTC. Translating gives CASSWRGGYEQYF.

This clonotype was recorded a few times. V usage is TRBV28 and J usage is TRBJ1-2; D remains ambiguous. Trimming removed 5 bases from V and 3 bases from J, with 13 bases in between. The CDR3 is 14 amino acids. Per the germline V gene, CDR1 is MDHEN and CDR2 is SYDVKM. CDR3 amino acids: CASSPRREYYGYTF. The CDR3 DNA reads as TGTGCCAGCAGTCCCCGACGGGAATACTATGGCTACACCTTC.

The rearrangement joins TRBV6-5 to TRBJ2-7, with D possibly being TRBD2 (6 bases). CDR1 is MNHEY, CDR2 SVGAGI, per germline. V shed 5 bases and J shed 0 bases, with 8 bases lying between them. The CDR3 runs 13 residues. The chain's CDR3 is CASSRGISYEQYF. The CDR3 DNA sequence: TGTGCCAGCAGTCGCGGGATCTCCTACGAGCAGTACTTC.

This chain links TRBV7-2 with TRBJ2-5, with D perhaps assigned TRBD1 or TRBD2 (5 bases each). The germline V gene has CDR1 SGHTA and CDR2 FQGNSA. The CDR3 extends over 13 amino acids. Trimming took 7 bases from V and 5 from J, leaving 14 bases between them. CDR3 residues: CASMRGDRETQYF. The CDR3 bases are TGTGCCAGCATGAGAGGGGATCGGGAGACCCAGTACTTC.

V is TRBV29-1 and J is TRBJ2-7; tentatively, D is TRBD1 (6 bases). Germline CDR1 SQVTM, CDR2 ANQGSEA. This CDR3 has 13 amino acids. V lost 6 bases to trimming and J lost 2 bases, with 14 bases between them. The CDR3 loop reads CSVAGDWPYEQYF. For the CDR3, the DNA is TGCAGCGTAGCAGGGGATTGGCCCTACGAGCAGTACTTC.

At least ten counts were recorded for this clonotype. This chain connects TRBV14 to TRBJ2-1; 12 bases agree with TRBD2. The CDR3 is 16 residues long. Germline CDR1 is SGHDN and CDR2 is FVKESK. V lost 0 bases, J lost 4 bases, and 1 base stayed unmatched. DNA of the CDR3: TGTGCCAGCAGCCAAGATACTAGCGGGGGGTACAATGAGCAGTTCTTC. Translated, it gives CASSQDTSGGYNEQFF.